This TCR beta chain emerged from a study of early T cells in non-severe SARS-CoV-2 infection. Study-wide context: With bulk RNA from unsorted whole blood as input, sequencing yielded unpaired chains.

Unique molecular identifiers were added to individual cDNA molecules. TCRdb fed the 5' RACE reads into MiXCR, producing one record per CDR3 protein. This sample carries 60,000 to 75,000 distinct CDR3 sequences, approximately 12% of them seen once, and the ten largest clones take 5% to 7.5%. Germline lookup yields CDR1 KGHSH and CDR2 LQKENI. Trimming stripped 5 bases from V and 7 bases from J, with 18 bases between. The CDR3 is 14 residues long. This clonotype was detected many times. The genes are TRBV18 and TRBJ2-7; D possibly uses TRBD1 or TRBD2 (5 bases each). This sequence originates from an adult who was a healthcare worker with PCR-confirmed SARS-CoV-2 infection or an uninfected control (not recorded which). Sequenced: whole blood. CDR3 loop: CASSSGPKVGEQYF. CDR3 sequence (DNA): TGTGCCAGCTCATCGGGACCGAAGGTGGGGGAGCAGTACTTC.